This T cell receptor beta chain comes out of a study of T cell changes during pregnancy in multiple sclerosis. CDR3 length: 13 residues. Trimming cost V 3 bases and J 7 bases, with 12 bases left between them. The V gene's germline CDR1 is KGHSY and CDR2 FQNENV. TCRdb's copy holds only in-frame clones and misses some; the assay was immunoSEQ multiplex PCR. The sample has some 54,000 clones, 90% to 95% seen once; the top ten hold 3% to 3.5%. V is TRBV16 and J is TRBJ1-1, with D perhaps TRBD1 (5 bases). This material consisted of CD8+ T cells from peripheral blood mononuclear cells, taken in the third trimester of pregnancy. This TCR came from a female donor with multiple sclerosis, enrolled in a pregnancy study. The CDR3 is CASSQSRQNEAFF. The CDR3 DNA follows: TGTGCCAGCAGCCAGTCGCGACAGAATGAAGCTTTCTTT. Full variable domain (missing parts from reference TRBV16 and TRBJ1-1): GEEVAQTPKHLVRGEGQKAKLYCAPIKGHSYVFWYQQVLKNEFKFLISFQNENVFDETGMPKERFSAKCLPNSPCSLEIQATKLEDSAVYFCASSQSRQNEAFFGQGTRLTVV.